The text below deals with one TCR beta chain. Its antigen remains unidentified. This specimen comes from a study of CD4 T cells in relation to SARS-CoV-2 and coronaviruses. Study in general: After about nine days of antigen culture, PBMC TCR beta CDR3s were sequenced. Controls used an HIV-1 Nef peptide pool or no peptide. Crossreactive spike epitopes shared across donors were mapped to their HLA restriction.

TCRdb's copy holds only in-frame clones and misses some; the assay was immunoSEQ multiplex PCR. The sample records some 20,000 clones, 70% to 80% being singletons. The unexposed donors gave CD4+ T cells in about 2011-2019, prior to COVID-19. CD4+ T cells were isolated from the cells after around 11 days of culture. Sequenced: CD4+ T cells from PBMCs, cultured in vitro. This clonotype was obtained from a human donor in good health.

The CDR3 sequence is CASSSPGQGAAGNQPQHF. CDR3 sequence (DNA): TGTGCCAGCAGCTCTCCGGGACAGGGGGCGGCCGGCAATCAGCCCCAGCATTTT. The chain joins TRBV28 to TRBJ1-5, with 12 positions matching TRBD1. Germline lookup yields CDR1 MDHEN and CDR2 SYDVKM. CDR3 length equals 18 residues. With 6 bases clipped from V and 2 bases from J, the junction kept 11 bases outside the gene matches.